This T cell receptor beta chain was observed in a study of somatic mutations in cytotoxic T cells in rheumatoid arthritis. Losses at the gene ends were 5 bases for V and 7 bases for J; bases not matched to a gene: 12. Looked up from germline, CDR1 is SEHNR and CDR2 is FQNEAQ (reference sequence). The CDR3 has 16 residues. The data were produced by immunoSEQ multiplex PCR, yet TCRdb's version contains in-frame clones alone and is incomplete. There are 5,500 to 7,000 clones in the sample; roughly 85% occur only once, and about 5% lies in the top ten. This clonotype originated in an adult with rheumatoid arthritis. Sequencing was done on a sample of CD8+ T cells sorted from blood. V and J are TRBV7-9 and TRBJ1-1, with 11 nucleotides matching TRBD1. This CDR3 reads CASSQFPGQGELEAFF. The CDR3 DNA is TGTGCCAGCAGCCAATTCCCGGGACAGGGGGAACTTGAAGCTTTCTTT.